This T cell receptor beta chain was captured in a study of T-cell memory formation after mild COVID-19. TCRdb reprocessed the 5' RACE reads with MiXCR, giving one entry per CDR3 protein. The sample holds roughly 580,000 distinct CDR3 sequences, around 17% seen once. J lost 7 bases, V lost 2 bases, and 2 bases had no gene match. Germline assignment: CDR1 LGHDT and CDR2 YNNKEL (reference sequence). CDR3 length: 15 residues. This clonotype was obtained from an adult woman who had mild COVID-19 (a few samples of this study predate the infection). Cell type and time point are not known. The chain joins TRBV3-1 to TRBJ1-6, with TRBD1 matching 10 bases. Specimen: PBMCs or a T cell subset sorted from them (not recorded which). The CDR3 DNA is TGTGCCAGCAGCCAAAAGGGACAGGGGAATTCACCCCTCCACTTT. Translated, it gives CASSQKGQGNSPLHF.